The 9 T cell receptor beta chains in this list originate from one sample, sequenced in a study of blood T cell repertoires in COVID-19. Method: immunoSEQ multiplex PCR; TCRdb's copy keeps in-frame clones and lacks some. The data contain around 95,000 clones, roughly 79% of them seen just once; the ten biggest clones take up under 35%. Sequenced: peripheral blood. The receptors here all came from a man aged 65-85 years with active or convalescent COVID-19.

This clone is a singleton in its sample. This rearrangement joins TRBV6-5 to TRBJ2-2; maybe TRBD2 (5 bases). Trimming cost V 6 bases and J 4 bases, with 15 bases left between them. The CDR3 length is 15 residues. Per germline, CDR1 MNHEY and CDR2 SVGAGI. The CDR3 DNA is TGTGCCAGCAGGACCGGGTCCGCGGGCACCGGGGAGCTGTTTTTT. It encodes CASRTGSAGTGELFF.

This clone occurred a few times. J is TRBJ2-7 and V is TRBV7-9, with D perhaps matching TRBD1 (6 bases). The CDR3 sequence is 13 residues long. V was pared by 5 bases and J by 4 bases, with 12 bases between. Germline CDR1 reads SEHNR; CDR2 reads FQNEAQ (reference sequence). CDR3 amino acids: CASSLRTDYEQYF. The DNA of the CDR3 is TGTGCCAGCAGCCTGAGGACAGATTACGAGCAGTACTTC.

This chain connects TRBV3-1 (or the pseudogene TRBV3-2) to TRBJ1-2; 8 nucleotides match TRBD1. CDR3 length: 15 residues. Germline CDR1 is LGHDT and CDR2 is YNNKEL (reference sequence). J was trimmed by 7 bases and V by 4 bases; bases with no gene match: 11. The CDR3 region is CASSRGQGSAPGYTF. DNA for the CDR3: TGTGCCAGCAGCCGTGGACAGGGTTCGGCCCCTGGCTACACCTTC.

V usage is TRBV4-1 and J usage is TRBJ2-3; 7 bases match TRBD1. V was pared by 5 bases and J by 7 bases, with 12 bases of the junction left unmatched. Germline lookup yields CDR1 MGHRA and CDR2 YSYEKL. The CDR3 totals 15 residues. The DNA for the CDR3 is TGCGCCAGCAGCGCCCTGGGACAGCTAGAAAATACGCAGTATTTT. Its translation: CASSALGQLENTQYF.

This rearrangement joins TRBV7-8 to TRBJ1-5; D is undetermined. This CDR3 comprises 16 residues. Germline CDR1 SGHVS, CDR2 FQNEAQ. Deletions cut 1 base from V and 1 base from J, with 11 bases between. In DNA, the CDR3 is TGTGCCAGCAGCTTAGTGGAGTCCTCCAGCAATCAGCCCCAGCATTTT. Encoded protein: CASSLVESSSNQPQHF.

The chain has TRBV3-1 (or the pseudogene TRBV3-2) and TRBJ1-3; D is possibly TRBD1 (6 bases). This CDR3 has 17 residues. Germline lookup yields CDR1 LGHDT and CDR2 YNNKEL (reference sequence). Trimming left V 0 bases short and J 3 bases short, with 15 bases between. CDR3 protein: CASSQDGGGAGGNTIYF. The CDR3 bases are TGTGCCAGCAGCCAAGACGGCGGGGGCGCGGGTGGAAACACCATATATTTT.

The J gene is TRBJ1-6, the V gene TRBV6-2 or TRBV6-3; no firm D call. Germline V gives CDR1 MNHEY, CDR2 SVGEGT. The CDR3 is 15 amino acids. Trimming pared 0 bases from V and 9 bases from J, leaving 12 bases between. DNA for the CDR3: TGTGCCAGCAGTTACTCGACGGGAAGAACTTCACCCCTCCACTTT. This sequence encodes CASSYSTGRTSPLHF.

This chain connects TRBV19 to TRBJ2-1; D unresolved. V lost 10 bases and J lost 0, with 13 bases in between. CDR3 length equals 14 residues. CDR1 is LNHDA, CDR2 SQIVND, per germline (reference sequence). The CDR3 DNA reads as TGTGCCACCAGGAAACAAACCTCCTACAATGAGCAGTTCTTC. This encodes CATRKQTSYNEQFF.

The rearrangement uses TRBV7-9 and TRBJ2-2; 10 positions match TRBD2. Germline V gene lookup returns CDR1 SEHNR and CDR2 FQNEAQ (reference sequence). The V segment lost 5 bases and the J segment 4 bases; nucleotides outside the gene matches: 10. CDR3 size: 17 residues. Here the CDR3 DNA reads TGTGCCAGCAGCCACCGGACTAGCGGAAAATTCACCGGGGAGCTGTTTTTT. This gives the protein CASSHRTSGKFTGELFF.